This is a list of T cell receptor beta chains from one sample in a study of T cell responses to AZD1222 COVID-19 vaccine. Sequencing was performed with immunoSEQ multiplex PCR; in TCRdb, only in-frame clones are kept and a portion is missing. This table has approximately 140,000 clones, 85% to 90% appearing once. The specimen was peripheral blood, collected 28 days after the second AZD1222 dose. The source is an adult who received the AZD1222 COVID-19 vaccine. The CDR3 runs from the conserved cysteine through the conserved F or W. Fields, in order: clone size, V gene, J gene, D gene, CDR3 DNA, CDR3 protein. D genes are given only for firm matches. Only some rows state a clone size, as once, few, many or a class for expanded clones.

clone size: -
V gene: TRBV7-9
J gene: TRBJ1-2
D gene: -
CDR3 DNA: TGTGCCAGCAGCCTAGGGGGAAGTAACTATGGCTACACCTTC
CDR3 protein: CASSLGGSNYGYTF

clone size: once
V gene: TRBV5-4
J gene: TRBJ2-7
D gene: TRBD1
CDR3 DNA: TGTGCCAGCAGATACGGGACAGAATCCTACGAGCAGTACTTC
CDR3 protein: CASRYGTESYEQYF

clone size: -
V gene: TRBV6-4
J gene: TRBJ1-2
D gene: -
CDR3 DNA: TGTGCCAGCAGTGACTCGATCTTTGAGGGGCGCTACACCTTC
CDR3 protein: CASSDSIFEGRYTF

clone size: -
V gene: TRBV12-5
J gene: TRBJ2-2
D gene: TRBD1
CDR3 DNA: TGTGCTAGTGGTCCGGACAGGGAGAACACCGGGGAGCTGTTTTTT
CDR3 protein: CASGPDRENTGELFF

clone size: -
V gene: TRBV5-4
J gene: TRBJ2-2
D gene: TRBD1
CDR3 DNA: TGTGCCAGCAGCCGGGGACAGAGGAACACCGGGGAGCTGTTTTTT
CDR3 protein: CASSRGQRNTGELFF

clone size: -
V gene: TRBV2
J gene: TRBJ1-6
D gene: -
CDR3 DNA: TGTGCCAGCAGTGGCAGCTCACCCCTCCACTTT
CDR3 protein: CASSGSSPLHF

clone size: -
V gene: TRBV19
J gene: TRBJ1-5
D gene: -
CDR3 DNA: TGTGCCGCCGCTAGCCGAAGCAATCAGCCCCAGCATTTT
CDR3 protein: CAAASRSNQPQHF

clone size: -
V gene: TRBV18
J gene: TRBJ2-2
D gene: -
CDR3 DNA: TGTGCCAGCTCACCAGTGGGGGACACCGGGGAGCTGTTTTTT
CDR3 protein: CASSPVGDTGELFF

clone size: -
V gene: TRBV5-1
J gene: TRBJ1-6
D gene: -
CDR3 DNA: TGCGCCAGCAGATTGGTCAGGGGACTTGATAATTCACCCCTCCACTTT
CDR3 protein: CASRLVRGLDNSPLHF

clone size: -
V gene: TRBV5-1
J gene: TRBJ2-1
D gene: TRBD2
CDR3 DNA: TGCGCCAGCAGCCAGGAACTAGCGGGATACGGTAATGAGCAGTTCTTC
CDR3 protein: CASSQELAGYGNEQFF

clone size: -
V gene: TRBV9
J gene: TRBJ2-3
D gene: TRBD2
CDR3 DNA: TGTGCCAGCAGCGTAGTCGGTAGCGGGGTTCGAGATACGCAGTATTTT
CDR3 protein: CASSVVGSGVRDTQYF

clone size: -
V gene: TRBV9
J gene: TRBJ2-7
D gene: -
CDR3 DNA: TGTGCCAGCAGCGCCAGGCCGGGGGCGGCCTACGAGCAGTACTTC
CDR3 protein: CASSARPGAAYEQYF

clone size: -
V gene: TRBV10-3
J gene: TRBJ2-5
D gene: TRBD1
CDR3 DNA: TGTGCCACCGCGGGACAGGGCCCCGTAGTCCAAGAGACCCAGTACTTC
CDR3 protein: CATAGQGPVVQETQYF

clone size: -
V gene: TRBV6-5
J gene: TRBJ1-3
D gene: TRBD1
CDR3 DNA: TGTGCCAGCAGTTACTCTGGCAGGGGGACTGGAAACACCATATATTTT
CDR3 protein: CASSYSGRGTGNTIYF

clone size: -
V gene: TRBV5-4
J gene: TRBJ1-6
D gene: -
CDR3 DNA: TGTGCCAGCAGCTTGATGGCAGGCGAAAATTCACCCCTCCACTTT
CDR3 protein: CASSLMAGENSPLHF

clone size: once
V gene: TRBV19
J gene: TRBJ1-6
D gene: -
CDR3 DNA: TGTGCCAGTAGTATGGACCGGGGCAGGAGAGGTTCACCCCTCCACTTT
CDR3 protein: CASSMDRGRRGSPLHF

clone size: -
V gene: TRBV18
J gene: TRBJ2-3
D gene: TRBD2
CDR3 DNA: TGTGCCAGCTCACCAATAGCGGGGGGGAACACAGATACGCAGTATTTT
CDR3 protein: CASSPIAGGNTDTQYF

clone size: once
V gene: TRBV4-3
J gene: TRBJ1-4
D gene: -
CDR3 DNA: TGCGCCAGCAGCCAAGATAGGGTGGGGGGCAGGGATGAAAAACTGTTTTTT
CDR3 protein: CASSQDRVGGRDEKLFF

clone size: -
V gene: TRBV4-1
J gene: TRBJ1-1
D gene: TRBD1
CDR3 DNA: TGCGCCAGCAGCGCATGGACAGGCGCCATGAACACTGAAGCTTTCTTT
CDR3 protein: CASSAWTGAMNTEAFF

clone size: -
V gene: TRBV29-1
J gene: TRBJ1-1
D gene: -
CDR3 DNA: TGCAGCGCCCTGAACACTGAAGCTTTCTTT
CDR3 protein: CSALNTEAFF

clone size: -
V gene: TRBV11-2
J gene: TRBJ2-5
D gene: -
CDR3 DNA: TGTGCCAGCAGCTTGGATTCGGGCGGGGAAGAGACCCAGTACTTC
CDR3 protein: CASSLDSGGEETQYF

clone size: -
V gene: TRBV12-3/TRBV12-4
J gene: TRBJ1-1
D gene: -
CDR3 DNA: TGTGCCAGCGGGGGTGTGAGCACTGAAGCTTTCTTT
CDR3 protein: CASGGVSTEAFF

clone size: -
V gene: TRBV6-4
J gene: TRBJ2-2
D gene: TRBD2
CDR3 DNA: TGTGCCAGCAGTTTACTAGCGGGGGTGAACACCGGGGAGCTGTTTTTT
CDR3 protein: CASSLLAGVNTGELFF

clone size: -
V gene: TRBV24-1
J gene: TRBJ1-5
D gene: -
CDR3 DNA: TGTGCCACCAGTGAAACCCCGACCGGGACATTTAGCAATCAGCCCCAGCATTTT
CDR3 protein: CATSETPTGTFSNQPQHF

clone size: few
V gene: TRBV28
J gene: TRBJ1-6
D gene: -
CDR3 DNA: TGTGCCAGCAGTTTGGGTTTGAGAACCCTCCACTTT
CDR3 protein: CASSLGLRTLHF

clone size: -
V gene: TRBV5-1
J gene: TRBJ2-2
D gene: -
CDR3 DNA: TGCGCCAGCAGCTTATGGGGCGGAACCGGGGAGCTGTTTTTT
CDR3 protein: CASSLWGGTGELFF

clone size: -
V gene: TRBV5-6
J gene: TRBJ1-5
D gene: TRBD1
CDR3 DNA: TGTGCCAGCAGCAAGGACAGGGTGGATCAGCCCCAGCATTTT
CDR3 protein: CASSKDRVDQPQHF

clone size: -
V gene: TRBV7-9
J gene: TRBJ1-1
D gene: TRBD1
CDR3 DNA: TGTGCCAGCAGCTTAGCGCAGACAGGGCCCGCTTTCTTT
CDR3 protein: CASSLAQTGPAFF

clone size: -
V gene: TRBV21-1
J gene: TRBJ1-2
D gene: -
CDR3 DNA: TGTGCCAGCAGCAAACAAAACTCACAGGGTGACTATGGCTACACCTTC
CDR3 protein: CASSKQNSQGDYGYTF

clone size: -
V gene: TRBV4-3
J gene: TRBJ2-1
D gene: -
CDR3 DNA: TGCGCCAGCAGCCAAGATTCGCCTCCGATTATTCCTCAGTTCTTC
CDR3 protein: CASSQDSPPIIPQFF

clone size: few
V gene: TRBV5-1
J gene: TRBJ1-2
D gene: TRBD1
CDR3 DNA: TGCGCCAGCAGCTTAAGACAGGGCGCGGATGGCTACACCTTC
CDR3 protein: CASSLRQGADGYTF

clone size: -
V gene: TRBV5-1
J gene: TRBJ1-4
D gene: -
CDR3 DNA: TGCGCCAGCAGCTTGGAGGGCAGGGGAGAGGGAAAACTGTTTTTT
CDR3 protein: CASSLEGRGEGKLFF

clone size: few
V gene: TRBV10-2
J gene: TRBJ1-1
D gene: -
CDR3 DNA: TGCGCCAGCAGTGGGCAGTTGAACACTGAAGCTTTCTTT
CDR3 protein: CASSGQLNTEAFF

clone size: -
V gene: TRBV6-6
J gene: TRBJ1-5
D gene: TRBD1
CDR3 DNA: TGTGCCAGCAGTTCGACTCAACAGGGGCAGGGCCAGCCCCAGCATTTT
CDR3 protein: CASSSTQQGQGQPQHF

clone size: -
V gene: TRBV5-4
J gene: TRBJ2-2
D gene: TRBD1
CDR3 DNA: TGTGCCAGCAGCTCCCACGACAGGGGGAACACCGGGGAGCTGTTTTTT
CDR3 protein: CASSSHDRGNTGELFF

clone size: -
V gene: TRBV28
J gene: TRBJ1-2
D gene: -
CDR3 DNA: TGTGCCAGCAGTTCCCCCCCGGGAACTTATGGCTACACCTTC
CDR3 protein: CASSSPPGTYGYTF

clone size: -
V gene: TRBV27
J gene: TRBJ1-5
D gene: TRBD1
CDR3 DNA: TGTGCCAGCAGTCCCAAGGACAGGGGCAATCAGCCCCAGCATTTT
CDR3 protein: CASSPKDRGNQPQHF

clone size: -
V gene: TRBV6-2/TRBV6-3
J gene: TRBJ1-1
D gene: -
CDR3 DNA: TGTGCCAGCAGTGACAGGTTTGAAGCTTTCTTT
CDR3 protein: CASSDRFEAFF

clone size: few
V gene: TRBV6-6
J gene: TRBJ1-3
D gene: -
CDR3 DNA: TGTGCCAGCAGTACAGGGAGCTCTGGAAACACCATATATTTT
CDR3 protein: CASSTGSSGNTIYF

clone size: -
V gene: TRBV9
J gene: TRBJ1-4
D gene: -
CDR3 DNA: TGTGCCAGCAGCGTAGCTACAGGGTACAGGGCTGAAAAACTGTTTTTT
CDR3 protein: CASSVATGYRAEKLFF

clone size: -
V gene: TRBV7-9
J gene: TRBJ1-2
D gene: -
CDR3 DNA: TGTGCCAGCAGCTTTACTGGGAGTTCAGCCCATACTAACTATGGCTACACCTTC
CDR3 protein: CASSFTGSSAHTNYGYTF

clone size: -
V gene: TRBV7-2
J gene: TRBJ2-7
D gene: -
CDR3 DNA: TGTGCCAGCAGCCCAGGGTATAGTGGTTCGGAGCAGTACTTC
CDR3 protein: CASSPGYSGSEQYF

clone size: -
V gene: TRBV5-5
J gene: TRBJ2-2
D gene: -
CDR3 DNA: TGTGCCAGCAGCTTGGACAGGGCGAACACCGGGGAGCTGTTTTTT
CDR3 protein: CASSLDRANTGELFF